One sample yielded the 24 T cell receptor beta chains listed below, sequenced in a study of Graves' ophthalmopathy and Graves' hyperthyroidism. RNA served as the template for amplifying TCR beta CDR3 regions. Second-round multiplex PCR came after a first-round RT-PCR that employed HTBI primers. A single record per CDR3 protein comes from TCRdb applying MiXCR to the multiplex PCR reads. The sample consists of 200,000 to 250,000 distinct CDR3 sequences, over 25% of them appearing once. The specimen sequenced was peripheral blood. Receptors originate from a man aged 50 or older with Graves' ophthalmopathy.

This clonotype was seen at least ten times. The chain links TRBV6-2 or TRBV6-3 to TRBJ1-1, with D unresolved. This CDR3 region has 13 residues. Trimming left V 8 bases short and J 0 bases short, with 10 bases between. The germline V gene encodes CDR1 MNHEY and CDR2 SVGEGT. DNA of the CDR3: TGTGCCAGCTGGGATTATATGAACACTGAAGCTTTCTTT. It specifies CASWDYMNTEAFF.

Ten or more counts support this clonotype. V and J are TRBV6-2 or TRBV6-3 and TRBJ2-7; tentatively, D is TRBD1 (6 bases). The CDR3 consists of 14 residues. Germline CDR1 and CDR2: MNHEY and SVGEGT. Trimming left V 2 bases short and J 5 bases short, with 13 bases between. CDR3 residues: CASSYRTVGNEQYF. For the CDR3, the DNA is TGTGCCAGCAGTTACCGGACAGTTGGGAACGAGCAGTACTTC.

This clonotype was detected ten times or more. The chain links TRBV12-3 or TRBV12-4 to TRBJ1-5; 8 nucleotides line up with TRBD1. The CDR3 consists of 14 residues. The trim removed 4 bases at V and 5 bases at J, leaving 4 bases unmatched. CDR3 sequence (DNA): TGTGCCAGCAGTTGGGACAGGACAGATCAGCCCCAGCATTTT. This encodes CASSWDRTDQPQHF.

This clonotype has at least ten counts. V and J are TRBV7-2 and TRBJ2-2; D might be TRBD1 (7 bases). CDR3 length: 12 amino acids. The V and J ends lost 7 bases and 7 bases respectively, with 10 bases between them. The germline gives CDR1 SGHTA, CDR2 FQGNSA. The CDR3 DNA follows: TGTGCCAGCAACCAGGGGGGCGGGGAGCTGTTTTTT. Translation: CASNQGGGELFF.

Many counts were recorded for this clonotype. The chain links TRBV6-2 or TRBV6-3 to TRBJ2-7; the D gene is possibly TRBD1 (5 bases). The CDR3 loop spans 13 amino acids. V lost 8 bases, J lost 2 bases, and 13 bases lay in between. The germline gives CDR1 MNHEY, CDR2 SVGEGT. The CDR3 region has the DNA TGTGCCAGCGGTACCGACAGCGCCTACGAGCAGTACTTC. This codes for CASGTDSAYEQYF.

V is TRBV6-2 or TRBV6-3 and J is TRBJ2-7; maybe TRBD2 (5 bases). This CDR3 has 14 residues. Between the trimmed V and J ends, which lost 2 bases and 2 bases, there was a span of 10 bases. In germline, CDR1 is MNHEY, CDR2 SVGEGT. Written as DNA, the CDR3 is TGTGCCAGCAGTTACGGGTGGGAGCCCTACGAGCAGTACTTC. As protein: CASSYGWEPYEQYF.

This clonotype has a handful of counts. The chain carries TRBV7-8 and TRBJ1-2, with D possibly TRBD1 on 5 matching bases. Germline CDR1 reads SGHVS; CDR2 reads FQNEAQ. The CDR3 totals 16 residues. V lost 2 bases, J lost 4 bases, and 17 bases lay in between. Here the CDR3 DNA reads TGTGCCAGCAGCTTAAGGGACGGGAGGGGCGGCTATGGCTACACCTTC. Translated, it gives CASSLRDGRGGYGYTF.

The V gene is TRBV6-5, the J gene TRBJ1-3; perhaps TRBD1 as D (6 bases). The V gene lost 0 bases and the J gene lost 4 bases, with 13 bases spanning the gap. This CDR3 is 16 amino acids long. Looked up from germline, CDR1 is MNHEY and CDR2 is SVGAGI. The DNA of the CDR3 is TGTGCCAGCAGTTACTCGGGCAGGGGCCGCGGAAACACCATATATTTT. The encoded protein is CASSYSGRGRGNTIYF.

The J gene is TRBJ1-1, the V gene TRBV28; no clear D gene. The V gene lost 6 bases and the J gene lost 6 bases, with 14 bases spanning the gap. CDR1 MDHEN and CDR2 SYDVKM come from the germline V gene. CDR3 size: 13 residues. CDR3 amino acids: CASRKLEGSEAFF. CDR3 DNA: TGTGCCAGCAGGAAACTAGAAGGCTCTGAAGCTTTCTTT.

This chain uses TRBV2 with TRBJ2-2; D uncertain. In germline, CDR1 is SNHLY, CDR2 FYNNEI. This CDR3 region has 10 residues. Trimming pared 7 bases from V and 7 bases from J, leaving 4 bases between. The DNA of the CDR3 is TGTGCCAGCAAGGGCGGGGAGCTGTTTTTT. Protein sequence: CASKGGELFF.

The chain carries TRBV6-4 and TRBJ2-3; 12 positions agree with TRBD2. V was pared by 5 bases and J by 6 bases, with 6 bases of the junction left unmatched. CDR3 length equals 15 residues. Germline V gives CDR1 MRHNA, CDR2 SNTAGT. The CDR3, as DNA: TGTGCCAGCAGTAGCTCGACTAGCGGGAGTGATACGCAGTATTTT. Translating it yields CASSSSTSGSDTQYF.

This clonotype was counted ten times or more. The J gene is TRBJ2-6, the V gene TRBV28; no firm D call. The CDR3 runs to 15 residues. The germline V and J ends were trimmed by 1 base and 4 bases, with 8 bases remaining between them. Germline CDR1 and CDR2: MDHEN and SYDVKM. In DNA form, the CDR3 reads TGTGCCAGCAGTTTATCAGTCTCGGGGGCCAACGTCCTGACTTTC. Translating it yields CASSLSVSGANVLTF.

Ten or more counts support this clonotype. This chain connects TRBV24-1 to TRBJ2-2, with D perhaps matching TRBD1 (6 bases). Trimming removed 11 bases from V and 1 base from J, with 13 bases in between. The CDR3 runs to 14 residues. Germline V gene sequence: CDR1 KGHDR, CDR2 SFDVKD. This CDR3 reads CASSGHRNTGELFF. DNA for the CDR3: TGTGCCAGCTCGGGACATCGGAACACCGGGGAGCTGTTTTTT.

This clonotype was recorded at least ten times. This chain uses TRBV7-8 with TRBJ2-7; D tentatively fits TRBD1 or TRBD2 (5 bases each). Germline V gene data show CDR1 as SGHVS and CDR2 as FQNEAQ. The length of the CDR3 is 13 residues. V lost 3 bases, J lost 5 bases, and 11 bases lay in between. The CDR3 is CASSLRGSDEQYF. For the CDR3, the DNA is TGTGCCAGCAGCTTGAGGGGTAGCGACGAGCAGTACTTC.

V usage is TRBV2 and J usage is TRBJ1-2; 10 nucleotides align to TRBD1. CDR1 is SNHLY, CDR2 FYNNEI, per germline. There are 16 residues in the CDR3. J was trimmed by 4 bases and V by 4 bases; bases with no gene match: 9. This CDR3 reads CASSGQSDRGVYGYTF. The CDR3 bases are TGTGCCAGCAGTGGTCAATCGGACAGGGGGGTCTATGGCTACACCTTC.

This clonotype has ten or more counts. This sequence joins TRBV20-1 and TRBJ1-1; tentatively, D is TRBD1 (6 bases). There are 15 residues in the CDR3. CDR1 and CDR2 (germline): DFQATT, SNEGSKA (reference sequence). V was shortened by 0 bases and J by 1 base, with 12 bases between the two germline ends. The CDR3 spells CSAREWGTRNTEAFF. The CDR3 region has the DNA TGCAGTGCTAGAGAATGGGGGACACGGAACACTGAAGCTTTCTTT.

This clonotype showed up many times. V gene TRBV5-6 combines with J gene TRBJ1-1, with TRBD1 as a possible D gene (6 bases). The germline CDR1 and CDR2 sequences are SGHDT and YYEEEE. Trimming pared 5 bases from V and 1 base from J, leaving 12 bases between. This CDR3 spans 14 amino acids. CDR3 coding DNA: TGTGCCAGCAGGGGGGACATTACGAACACTGAAGCTTTCTTT. Protein product: CASRGDITNTEAFF.

This clonotype was counted ten times or more. The chain carries TRBV28 and TRBJ2-7; D is ambiguous. The germline V gene encodes CDR1 MDHEN and CDR2 SYDVKM. V was clipped by 6 bases and J by 3 bases, with 9 bases between them. The CDR3 has 12 residues. The CDR3 coding sequence is TGTGCCAGCAGCCTAACGTTCTACGAGCAGTACTTC. Protein: CASSLTFYEQYF.

There are many counts of this clonotype. This chain joins TRBV13 and TRBJ2-7; 13 bases fit TRBD2. The germline V gene has CDR1 PRHDT and CDR2 FYEKMQ (reference sequence). V was pared by 6 bases and J by 3 bases, with 5 bases of the junction left unmatched. CDR3 length: 15 amino acids. The CDR3 region has the DNA TGTGCCAGCAGTACCGGACTAGCGGGAGTCTACGAGCAGTACTTC. Its translation is CASSTGLAGVYEQYF.

This clonotype was detected ten times or more. The chain carries TRBV29-1 and TRBJ1-1; possibly TRBD1 for D (5 bases). V lost 3 bases, J lost 0 bases, and 8 bases lay in between. The CDR3 is made up of 13 amino acids. The germline gives CDR1 SQVTM, CDR2 ANQGSEA. The CDR3 region is CSVDWGMNTEAFF. CDR3 DNA: TGCAGCGTTGATTGGGGGATGAACACTGAAGCTTTCTTT.

Many counts were recorded for this clonotype. The chain is built from TRBV7-8 and TRBJ1-5; D gene uncertain. The CDR3 covers 14 residues. Per germline, CDR1 SGHVS and CDR2 FQNEAQ. The V gene lost 3 bases and the J gene lost 5 bases, with 11 bases spanning the gap. The CDR3 DNA reads as TGTGCCAGCAGCTTCCGGGTCGGGGATCAGCCCCAGCATTTT. This sequence encodes CASSFRVGDQPQHF.

This clonotype was recorded a few times. The chain carries TRBV6-1 and TRBJ1-1; tentative D call: TRBD1 (5 bases). The CDR3 has 13 residues. Between the trimmed V and J ends, which lost 7 bases and 3 bases, there was a span of 12 bases. The V gene's germline CDR1 is MNHNS and CDR2 SASEGT. In nucleotides, the CDR3 is TGTGCCAGCAACCGGACACCCTACACTGAAGCTTTCTTT. As protein: CASNRTPYTEAFF.

The chain couples TRBV30 to TRBJ1-1; 8 bases are a match to TRBD1. CDR1 is GTSNPN, CDR2 SVGIG, per germline (reference sequence). V was clipped by 2 bases and J by 3 bases; unmatched bases: 2. The CDR3 covers 13 residues. CDR3 coding DNA: TGTGCCTGGAGTTCGACAGGGGACACTGAAGCTTTCTTT. The encoded protein is CAWSSTGDTEAFF.

This clonotype came up many times. The chain carries TRBV12-5 and TRBJ1-3; unclear D gene. The CDR3 is made up of 16 amino acids. Germline CDR1 reads LGHNT; CDR2 reads FRNRAP. V lost 1 base and J lost 0, with 10 bases in between. The CDR3 DNA reads as TGTGCTAGTGGTTTGGGGACTGCAAGCTCTGGAAACACCATATATTTT. As protein: CASGLGTASSGNTIYF.